The entry that follows covers one TCR beta chain sequence. Distinct nucleotide sequences in the sample also encode this CDR3. Profiling relied on immunoSEQ multiplex PCR, and the TCRdb table lists in-frame clones only, not all of them. Counted here are more than 2 million clones, about 95% occurring once; the ten biggest clones make up roughly 1%. This sample is drawn from a study of shared clonotypes between healthy human individuals. The naive CD8 population came from CD45RO-negative cells selected for CCR7, without terminally differentiated effector memory CD45RA+ cells. There are 12 residues in the CDR3. Germline lookup yields CDR1 SGHKS and CDR2 YYEKEE (reference sequence). V gave up 4 bases and J gave up 3 bases, with 8 bases separating them.

This chain uses TRBV5-5 with TRBJ2-7; D is possibly TRBD1 (6 bases). Material for sequencing was naive CD8+ T cells sorted from blood. The source of this sequence is a man aged 18 to 35 in good health. The CDR3 sequence is CASSPDSYEQYF. CDR3 in DNA: TGTGCCAGCAGCCCGGACAGCTACGAGCAGTACTTC.